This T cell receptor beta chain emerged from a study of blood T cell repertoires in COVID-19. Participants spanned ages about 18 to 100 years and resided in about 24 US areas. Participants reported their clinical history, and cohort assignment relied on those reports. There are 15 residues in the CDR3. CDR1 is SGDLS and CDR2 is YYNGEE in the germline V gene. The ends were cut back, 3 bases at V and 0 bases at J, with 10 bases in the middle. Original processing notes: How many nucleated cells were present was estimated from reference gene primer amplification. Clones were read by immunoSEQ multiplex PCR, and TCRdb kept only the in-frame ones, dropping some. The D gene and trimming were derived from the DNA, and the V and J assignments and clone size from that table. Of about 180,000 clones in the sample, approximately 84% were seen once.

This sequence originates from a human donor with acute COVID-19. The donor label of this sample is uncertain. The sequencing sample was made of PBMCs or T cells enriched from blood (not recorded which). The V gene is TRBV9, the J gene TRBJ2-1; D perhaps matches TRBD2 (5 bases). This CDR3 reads CASSGQGSSYNEQFF. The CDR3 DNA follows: TGTGCCAGCAGCGGGCAAGGGAGCTCCTACAATGAGCAGTTCTTC.